This entry lists 5 T cell receptor beta chains sequenced from one sample in a study of Ad26.COV2.S vaccination and SARS-CoV-2 variants. Some clones are missing from TCRdb's copy, which holds only in-frame ones; the method was immunoSEQ multiplex PCR. The sample shows about 280,000 clones, roughly 86% of them seen only once. This sample's treatment: roughly 20 received Ad26.COV2.S at low or high dose, single or two shots; several received placebo; per-sample allocation not given. On day 63 after the first injection, vaccine and placebo recipients gave samples. The specimen was peripheral blood, collected in a trial of Ad26.COV2.S vaccine versus placebo. The source of these receptors is a person between 18 and 65 years old who received the Ad26.COV2.S COVID-19 vaccine or a placebo.

The genes are TRBV7-2 and TRBJ1-2; TRBD1 agrees at 7 bases. Germline V gene sequence: CDR1 SGHTA, CDR2 FQGNSA. V shed 5 bases, J shed 2 bases, and the junction held 8 bases outside the gene matches. The CDR3 is 15 amino acids. The CDR3 region has the DNA TGTGCCAGCAGCCGGGGACAGCCAAAGAACTATGGCTACACCTTC. Protein sequence: CASSRGQPKNYGYTF.

The chain uses TRBV11-2 and TRBJ1-3; D is unresolved. The CDR3 runs to 12 residues. Per germline, CDR1 SGHAT and CDR2 FQNNGV. V was cut by 8 bases and J by 0 bases, with 5 bases left in between. The CDR3 here is CASGDSGNTIYF. As DNA, the CDR3 is TGTGCCAGCGGTGACTCTGGAAACACCATATATTTT.

About this clone itself: One end of the junction fails to match germline, which may point to a read error. This chain connects TRBV9 to TRBJ2-5, with D perhaps matching TRBD2 (6 bases). In germline, CDR1 is SGDLS, CDR2 YYNGEE. This CDR3 comprises 12 residues. This CDR3 reads CASSVISGEPHF. The CDR3 nucleotides read TGTGCCAGCAGCGTAATTAGCGGAGAGCCCCACTTC.

This sequence joins TRBV7-8 and TRBJ2-5; D perhaps matches TRBD1 (6 bases). Trimming took 5 bases from V and 1 from J, leaving 14 bases between them. Germline-derived CDR1 and CDR2 are SGHVS and FQNEAQ. The CDR3 spans 15 residues. CDR3 residues: CASSGHRDPQETQYF. In DNA, the CDR3 is TGTGCCAGCAGCGGACACAGGGACCCCCAAGAGACCCAGTACTTC.

The genes are TRBV7-9 and TRBJ1-1; 7 bases align to TRBD1. With 1 base clipped from V and 5 bases from J, the junction kept 4 bases outside the gene matches. This CDR3 is 14 amino acids long. The V gene's germline CDR1 is SEHNR and CDR2 FQNEAQ (reference sequence). The CDR3 protein is CASSLVGGQTEAFF. Written as DNA, the CDR3 is TGTGCCAGCAGCTTAGTGGGGGGACAGACTGAAGCTTTCTTT.